This T cell receptor beta chain was captured in a study of Tregs in tolerant kidney transplant recipients. General study points: Biological reproducibility was not directly addressed, but technical replication error appeared minimal. Antigen-driven expansion was suggested because donor-specific Tregs expanded more than all Tregs in tolerant patients.

Profiled with immunoSEQ multiplex PCR; TCRdb holds only in-frame clones, not every one. The sample has 84,000 or so clones, 80% to 95% seen once; the top ten hold about 1.5%. Comments on this clone: Its target is not known.

Related graft donors supplied nonmyeloablative bone marrow transplants, and mixed chimerism was transient. The specimen comprised CD4+ T cells from blood (PBMCs), sampled 12 months after the transplant. This sequence was found in a human patient who received a combined kidney and bone marrow transplant. Some T cells may possibly be graft donor cells.

CDR3 in DNA: TGTGCCAGCAGTTTAACAGGTTCTGACACTGAAGCTTTCTTT. It is translated as CASSLTGSDTEAFF. The V call is TRBV25-1, the J call TRBJ1-1; weak D call: TRBD1 (5 bases). CDR3 size: 14 residues. CDR1 and CDR2 from the germline V gene are MGHDK and SYGVNS. The ends were cut back, 5 bases at V and 3 bases at J, with 13 bases in the middle.